This paragraph reports one TCR beta chain. V shed 5 bases and J shed 0 bases, with 16 bases lying between them. CDR1 and CDR2 from the germline V gene are MNHEY and SMNVEV (reference sequence). The length of the CDR3 is 16 residues. The data stem from a study of blood T cell repertoires in COVID-19. Using immunoSEQ multiplex PCR, the repertoire was profiled, and TCRdb retains in-frame clones only, with some absent. The repertoire includes about 260,000 clones, approximately 92% of them detected once, and roughly 2.5% sits in the top ten. Sequencing was done on a sample of PBMCs or T cells enriched from blood (not recorded which). The genes are TRBV27 and TRBJ2-5; the D gene is possibly TRBD1 (5 bases). The TCR sequence derives from a woman in her late teens or twenties who had recovered from COVID-19. For the CDR3, the DNA is TGTGCCAGCAGTCGCGGAAGGGGCGAGTACCAAGAGACCCAGTACTTC. This sequence encodes CASSRGRGEYQETQYF.